This paragraph covers one T cell receptor (beta chain) sequence. This clonotype was detected many times. No antigen is known for it. No per-base quality is available; no much larger clone lies one base away. The data derive from a study of CD8+CD57+ T cells in acquired aplastic anemia (dated by TCRdb to between 2017 and 2018). For the wider study: DNA extracted from sorted CD4+ and CD8+ cells had a mean of about 3.3 ug, with a range of about 0.19 to 30 ug. CD8+CD57+ expansion was defined as a frequency above the mean frequency observed in healthy subjects. Results the study describes overall, beyond this receptor: Although 25 to 30 CD8+ CDR3 sequences were shared by patients and controls, these sequences appeared highly expressed in patients and within the immunodominant clones of patients. No significant difference in CD8+ Simpson's diversity was found between patients and healthy controls (P=0.060).

The CDR3 spans 13 residues, from the cysteine through the phenylalanine. The DNA shown is the 39-base CDR3, in frame from base 1. CDR1 and CDR2, per the germline V gene, are SQVTM and ANQGSEA. Trimming removed 6 bases from V and 10 bases from J; the gene matches leave 13 bases unexplained. The patients picked for sequencing were ones in whom flow cytometry had shown an expansion of CD8+CD57+ cells. Every patient had severe acquired aplastic anemia, diagnosed using the International Study of Aplastic Anemia and Agranulocytosis and Camitta criteria. No therapy had been received by the patients at the time of blood sampling. TCR repertoires of sorted CD4+ and CD8+ blood T cells from severe aplastic anemia patients and healthy subjects were deep-sequenced in the study. Patients were enrolled in the USA under clinicaltrials.gov protocols 00001620, 01623167, 00001397, 00071045, 00081523 and 00961064. Ficoll-Paque density gradient centrifugation was used to isolate peripheral blood mononuclear cells. Before DNA was extracted, CD4+ and CD8+ T cells were sorted using either FACS or magnetic beads.

TCR beta VDJ combination and CDR3 sequence profiling used genomic DNA as the template. TCR repertoire sequencing was run on an Illumina HiSeq 2000. The published analysis was carried out like this. Repertoire assessment relied on Simpson's diversity index, CDR3 size and DJ length profiles, and TRBV/TRBJ rearrangement plots. The most abundant DNA sequence in the deep sequencing data was defined as the immunodominant clone. CDR3 amino acid sequences were checked for sharing between subjects and were compared against published repertoires and the VDJdb database. TCRdb reanalyzed the raw reads on its own, using fastp at Q25 for trimming and MiXCR for clone calling, and kept in-frame beta chains. Every CDR3 protein is listed once, alongside the most common genes and DNA of its rows. TCRdb's processing, not the authors', yielded these V and J calls. Here the sample has about 470,000 distinct CDR3 sequences; about a third occur a single time. Roughly 0.89% of the sample is taken by the ten largest.

The rearrangement combines TRBV29-1 with TRBJ1-2, with 8 middle bases fitting TRBD1. The specimen was sorted CD4+, CD8+, or CD8+CD57+ T cells (not recorded which) from PBMCs. This receptor was obtained from a human donor with aplastic anemia. Here is the DNA: TGCAGCGTCGGACTCACAGGGGGTCATGACTACACCTTC. Its coded protein is CSVGLTGGHDYTF.